Below, one TCR beta chain is given with its context. The source of the sample is a study of control samples from healthy donors and cancer patients. Profiled with immunoSEQ multiplex PCR; TCRdb holds only in-frame clones, not every one. The data show 10,000 to 15,000 clones, about 92% seen once. V was trimmed by 0 bases and J by 4 bases, leaving 7 bases between them. CDR1 is LGHDT and CDR2 is YNNKEL in the germline V gene (reference sequence). The CDR3 is 13 amino acids. This receptor was identified in a man older than 75 with lung cancer. Sequenced material: PBMCs. This chain connects TRBV3-1 (or the pseudogene TRBV3-2) to TRBJ2-7; no reliable D call. CDR3 region: CASSQDWGYEQYV. CDR3 sequence (DNA): TGTGCCAGCAGCCAAGATTGGGGTTACGAGCAGTACGTC.